A single sample is the source of the 2 T cell receptor beta chains below, sequenced in a study of shared clonotypes between healthy human individuals. CD45RO-negative, CCR7-positively selected cells formed the naive CD8 fraction, excluding terminally differentiated effector memory CD45RA+ cells. Profiled with immunoSEQ multiplex PCR; TCRdb holds only in-frame clones, not every one. The sample gives about 610,000 clones, 96% of which show up once; about 0.12% is in the top ten. Sequenced: naive CD8+ T cells sorted from blood. Receptors were obtained from a woman younger than 45 in good health.

The V and J genes are TRBV28 and TRBJ1-4; D is perhaps TRBD1 (5 bases). CDR1 MDHEN and CDR2 SYDVKM come from the germline V gene. V lost 8 bases, J lost 8 bases, and 9 bases lay in between. The CDR3 totals 11 residues. As DNA, the CDR3 is TGTGCCAGCCGCGGGGGGGAAAAACTGTTTTTT. Protein sequence: CASRGGEKLFF.

V gene TRBV4-2 combines with J gene TRBJ1-1, with a possible D match to TRBD1 (5 bases). This CDR3 region has 12 residues. V dropped 8 bases and J dropped 6 bases, with 13 bases sitting between them. Germline CDR1 reads LGHNA; CDR2 reads YNFKEQ. The CDR3 nucleotides are TGTGCCAGCCGCAGGGTTGGCGCTGAAGCTTTCTTT. It encodes CASRRVGAEAFF.